Shown below are 11 T cell receptor beta chains from a single sample sequenced in a study of control samples from healthy donors and cancer patients. The assay was immunoSEQ multiplex PCR, and TCRdb's table has in-frame clones only and misses some. The sample has roughly 150,000 clones, 88% seen once. The sample taken for sequencing was blood. These receptors were obtained from a man younger than 35 in good health.

This clone showed up just once. The chain is built from TRBV29-1 and TRBJ2-1, with D possibly matching TRBD2 (7 bases). The CDR3 runs to 13 residues. Trimming stripped 6 bases from V and 7 bases from J, with 16 bases between. The V gene's germline CDR1 is SQVTM and CDR2 ANQGSEA. The CDR3 sequence: CSVQQGAGNEQFF. The CDR3 DNA is TGCAGCGTCCAACAGGGAGCGGGGAATGAGCAGTTCTTC.

This clone has a handful of counts. The chain links TRBV19 to TRBJ2-2; 11 bases are shared with TRBD2. Trimming at V came to 1 base and at J to 2 bases, leaving 9 bases not matched to a gene. Germline assignment: CDR1 LNHDA and CDR2 SQIVND (reference sequence). The CDR3 spans 19 residues. The CDR3 region is CASSIAASGGPLNTGELFF. CDR3 sequence (DNA): TGTGCCAGTAGTATAGCTGCTAGCGGGGGGCCACTTAACACCGGGGAGCTGTTTTTT.

This rearrangement joins TRBV4-2 to TRBJ1-4; D is undetermined. Germline assignment: CDR1 LGHNA and CDR2 YNFKEQ. The CDR3 totals 16 residues. Trimming stripped 4 bases from V and 0 bases from J, with 12 bases between. The CDR3: CASSPATSATNEKLFF. In nucleotides, the CDR3 is TGTGCCAGCAGCCCGGCGACCAGTGCAACTAATGAAAAACTGTTTTTT.

Concerning this clone itself: Other DNA sequences in the same sample also yield this CDR3. The chain combines TRBV7-9 with TRBJ1-3; D not certain. V was clipped by 5 bases and J by 0 bases, with 11 bases between them. Germline-derived CDR1 and CDR2 are SEHNR and FQNEAQ (reference sequence). CDR3 length: 15 residues. The CDR3 loop is CASSKGGSSGNTIYF. The CDR3 DNA sequence: TGTGCCAGCAGCAAAGGCGGGAGCTCTGGAAACACCATATATTTT.

The V and J genes are TRBV27 and TRBJ1-5; the D gene is possibly TRBD1 (6 bases). The CDR3 runs 14 residues. V lost 6 bases to trimming and J lost 6 bases, with 15 bases between them. Germline assignment: CDR1 MNHEY and CDR2 SMNVEV (reference sequence). The DNA of the CDR3 is TGTGCCAGCAGCCGCCCGGGACATGGTCAGCCCCAGCATTTT. Amino acids: CASSRPGHGQPQHF.

With respect to this clone: This sample includes further DNA sequences coding for the same CDR3. The chain joins TRBV7-9 to TRBJ2-3; D is unclear. The germline V gene encodes CDR1 SEHNR and CDR2 FQNEAQ (reference sequence). The CDR3 is made up of 11 amino acids. The germline V and J ends were trimmed by 5 bases and 2 bases, with 2 bases remaining between them. Written as DNA, the CDR3 is TGTGCCAGCAGCCTCACAGATACGCAGTATTTT. Translated, it gives CASSLTDTQYF.

The rearrangement links TRBV3-1 (or the pseudogene TRBV3-2) to TRBJ1-2; 8 nucleotides match TRBD1. Germline assignment: CDR1 LGHDT and CDR2 YNNKEL (reference sequence). Trimming cost V 3 bases and J 7 bases; bases outside gene matches: 7. The CDR3 extends over 14 amino acids. CDR3 bases: TGTGCCAGCAGCCAGAGACAGGGGAAGACTGGCTACACCTTC. Translation gives CASSQRQGKTGYTF.

The rearrangement joins TRBV7-9 to TRBJ2-1, with 8 bases fitting TRBD2. Germline CDR1 is SEHNR and CDR2 is FQNEAQ (reference sequence). The CDR3 has 16 residues. Trimming removed 1 base from V and 2 bases from J; junction bases left unmatched: 4. The CDR3 loop reads CASSLVQRGPYNEQFF. In DNA, the CDR3 is TGTGCCAGCAGCTTAGTCCAGCGGGGGCCCTACAATGAGCAGTTCTTC.

The gene calls are TRBV6-5 and TRBJ1-2, with unresolved D. V lost 7 bases, J lost 1 base, and 7 bases lay in between. The CDR3 contains 12 residues. Germline V gene lookup returns CDR1 MNHEY and CDR2 SVGAGI. The chain's CDR3 is CASIDLNYGYTF. CDR3 nucleotide sequence: TGTGCCAGCATCGACCTTAACTATGGCTACACCTTC.

The V call is TRBV9, the J call TRBJ2-3; D gene uncertain. Trimming took off 2 bases at V and 7 bases at J, with 11 bases between the two ends. The CDR3 has 13 residues. Germline V CDR1 and CDR2: SGDLS, YYNGEE. The CDR3 bases are TGTGCCAGCAGCGTGTCCCCGGAGAATACGCAGTATTTT. It is translated as CASSVSPENTQYF.

The chain recombines TRBV6-1 with TRBJ2-7, with a possible D match to TRBD2 (6 bases). The CDR3 loop spans 13 amino acids. Trimming removed 0 bases at V and 10 bases at J, with 13 bases between. Germline values: CDR1 MNHNS, CDR2 SASEGT. CDR3 sequence reads: CASSEARVGGQYF. The CDR3 DNA reads as TGTGCCAGCAGTGAAGCGAGAGTGGGAGGACAGTACTTC.